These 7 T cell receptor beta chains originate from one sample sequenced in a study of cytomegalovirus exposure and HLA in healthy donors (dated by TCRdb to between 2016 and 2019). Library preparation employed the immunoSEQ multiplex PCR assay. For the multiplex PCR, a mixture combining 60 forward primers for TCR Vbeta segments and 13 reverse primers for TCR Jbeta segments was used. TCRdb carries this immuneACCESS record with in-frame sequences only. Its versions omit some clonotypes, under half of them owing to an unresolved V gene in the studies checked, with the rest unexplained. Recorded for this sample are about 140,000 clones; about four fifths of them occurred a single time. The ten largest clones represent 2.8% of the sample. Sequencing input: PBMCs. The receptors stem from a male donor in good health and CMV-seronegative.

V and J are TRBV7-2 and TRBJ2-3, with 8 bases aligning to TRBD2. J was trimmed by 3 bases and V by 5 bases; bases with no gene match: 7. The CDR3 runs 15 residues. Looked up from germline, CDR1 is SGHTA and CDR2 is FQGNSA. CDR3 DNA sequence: TGTGCCAGCAGCCTGCAGACTAGCGTGACAGATACGCAGTATTTT. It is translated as CASSLQTSVTDTQYF.

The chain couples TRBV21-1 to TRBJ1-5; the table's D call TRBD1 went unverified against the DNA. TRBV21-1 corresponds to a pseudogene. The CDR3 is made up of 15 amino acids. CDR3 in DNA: TGTGCCGCTAGCCTAGACAGGGGCTGGGATCAGCCCCAGCATTTT. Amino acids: CAASLDRGWDQPQHF.

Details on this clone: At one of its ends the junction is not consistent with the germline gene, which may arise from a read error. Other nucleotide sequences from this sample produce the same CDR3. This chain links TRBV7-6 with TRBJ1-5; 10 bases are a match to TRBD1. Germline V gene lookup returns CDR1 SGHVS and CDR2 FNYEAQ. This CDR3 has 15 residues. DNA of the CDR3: TGTGCCAGCAGCTTGTGGGACAGGGGCAGAAAACCCCAACATTTT. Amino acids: CASSLWDRGRKPQHF.

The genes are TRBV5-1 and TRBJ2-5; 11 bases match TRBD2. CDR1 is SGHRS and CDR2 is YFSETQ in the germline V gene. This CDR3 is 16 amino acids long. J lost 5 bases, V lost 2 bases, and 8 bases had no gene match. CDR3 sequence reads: CASSFSLAGGTETQYF. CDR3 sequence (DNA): TGCGCCAGCAGCTTTAGTTTAGCGGGGGGGACGGAGACCCAGTACTTC.

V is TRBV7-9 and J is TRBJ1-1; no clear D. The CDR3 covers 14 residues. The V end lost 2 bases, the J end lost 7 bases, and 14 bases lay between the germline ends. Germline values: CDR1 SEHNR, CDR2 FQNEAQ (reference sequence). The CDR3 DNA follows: TGTGCCAGCAGCTTATTAGGAGAGATATTTGAAGCTTTCTTT. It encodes CASSLLGEIFEAFF.

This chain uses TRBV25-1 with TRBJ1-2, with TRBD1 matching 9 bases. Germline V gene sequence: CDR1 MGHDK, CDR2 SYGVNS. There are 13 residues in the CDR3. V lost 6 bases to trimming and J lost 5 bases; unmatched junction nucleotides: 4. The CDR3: CASSYGQGYGYTF. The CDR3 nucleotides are TGTGCCAGCAGCTACGGACAGGGGTATGGCTACACCTTC.

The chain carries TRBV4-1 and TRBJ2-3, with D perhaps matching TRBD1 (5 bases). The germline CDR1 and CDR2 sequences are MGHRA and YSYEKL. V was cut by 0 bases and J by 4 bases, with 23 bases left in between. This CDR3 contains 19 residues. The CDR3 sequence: CASSQDVRVDIQSPDTQYF. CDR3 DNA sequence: TGCGCCAGCAGCCAAGATGTCAGGGTGGATATCCAAAGCCCAGATACGCAGTATTTT.